The T cell receptor beta chain described here comes from a study of T cell responses to AZD1222 COVID-19 vaccine. The table came from immunoSEQ multiplex PCR; TCRdb's copy has only in-frame clones and leaves some out. Of approximately 190,000 clones in the sample, approximately 93% were seen once. The V gene's germline CDR1 is SEHNR and CDR2 FQNEAQ (reference sequence). The CDR3 is 13 residues long. V lost 5 bases to trimming and J lost 3 bases, with 10 bases between them. The V gene is TRBV7-9, the J gene TRBJ1-2, with D uncertain. The source material was peripheral blood, sampled 28 days after the second AZD1222 dose. The TCR sequence derives from an adult who received the AZD1222 COVID-19 vaccine. CDR3 loop: CASSLSTYYGYTF. As DNA, the CDR3 is TGTGCCAGCAGCCTTTCGACCTACTATGGCTACACCTTC.